This TCR beta chain is from a study of STAT5B mutations in CD4+ large granular lymphocyte leukemia. The assay was run at survey level. Here immunoSEQ multiplex PCR was the method, and the copy in TCRdb shows in-frame clones only, minus some. Counted here are some 41,000 clones, roughly 80% occurring once; the ten biggest clones make up 0.3% to 0.35%. This clone was found once. The germline CDR1 and CDR2 sequences are MNHEY and SVGAGI. The CDR3 has 16 amino acids. The V segment lost 2 bases and the J segment 1 base; nucleotides outside the gene matches: 6. This receptor was obtained from a human donor in good health. The source material was CD4+ T cells from blood buffy coats. The gene calls are TRBV6-5 and TRBJ2-7, with 9 bases aligning to TRBD1. The CDR3 DNA reads TGTGCCAGCAGTTACAACGGACAGGGGCGATCCTACGAGCAGTACTTC. Its protein product is CASSYNGQGRSYEQYF.